This TCR beta chain was recorded in a study of graft-versus-host responses after intestinal transplantation. The protocol was immunoSEQ multiplex PCR, while the TCRdb copy is restricted to in-frame clones and leaves out a portion. Counted here are around 120,000 clones, approximately 95% occurring once; the ten biggest clones make up around 0.12%. The CDR3 is 16 amino acids. CDR1 and CDR2 from the germline V gene are PRHDT and FYEKMQ (reference sequence). The V and J ends lost 4 bases and 0 bases respectively, with 13 bases between them. A remark on this clone: What it binds is not known.

The specimen comprised unstimulated CD4+ T cells sorted from spleen or lymph node cells, sampled before intestinal transplant. The chain employs TRBV13 and TRBJ2-4; TRBD1 is a possible D gene (6 bases). The clonotype comes from a human donor who received an intestinal transplant. CDR3 nucleotide sequence: TGTGCCAGCAGCTCCCGACAGGCTTTAGCCAAAAACATTCAGTACTTC. Residues: CASSSRQALAKNIQYF.